This is a list of T cell receptor beta chains from one sample in a study of shared clonotypes between healthy human individuals. The protocol was immunoSEQ multiplex PCR, while the TCRdb copy is restricted to in-frame clones and leaves out a portion. The table has a few million clones, roughly 92% seen once. Sample: naive CD4+ T cells sorted from blood. The receptors here all came from a man younger than 30 in good health. Both conserved end residues are part of each CDR3. Each record gives: D gene, V gene, J gene, clone size, CDR3 DNA, CDR3 protein. D genes are given only for firm matches. Rows give clone size only sometimes, using once, few, many, or a class for an expanded clone.

>-|TRBV28|TRBJ2-3|-
TGTGCCAGCACCCCAGGCGGAGGCACAGATACGCAGTATTTT
CASTPGGGTDTQYF
>-|TRBV5-1|TRBJ1-1|-
TGCGCCAGCAGCCCCCTGGCTGGGGAACTGAACACTGAAGCTTTCTTT
CASSPLAGELNTEAFF
>-|TRBV28|TRBJ2-7|-
TGTGCCAGCAGTCCCAGACAGACGAGGGGCGAGCAGTACTTC
CASSPRQTRGEQYF
>-|TRBV29-1|TRBJ2-3|few
TGCAGCGTTGATAAGCGAGGGGACCCAGATACGCAGTATTTT
CSVDKRGDPDTQYF
>-|TRBV7-6|TRBJ2-1|-
TGTGCCAGCAGCTTAGCCCGTGGTAGCAATGAGCAGTTCTTC
CASSLARGSNEQFF
>TRBD1|TRBV15|TRBJ2-3|-
TGTGCCACCAGCAAGGGACAGGCCGAGGCAGATACGCAGTATTTT
CATSKGQAEADTQYF
>-|TRBV15|TRBJ2-7|-
TGTGCCACCAGCAGGGGGGACACTGCCCTCTACGAGCAGTACTTC
CATSRGDTALYEQYF
>TRBD1|TRBV9|TRBJ1-2|-
TGTGCCAGCAGCGTAGATTACAGGGGGCCTTATGGCTACACCTTC
CASSVDYRGPYGYTF
>TRBD1|TRBV9|TRBJ1-2|-
TGTGCCAGCAGCCCCGGGACAGCCTATGGCTACACCTTC
CASSPGTAYGYTF
>-|TRBV30|TRBJ1-4|-
TGTGCCTGGGGAAATGAAAAACTGTTTTTT
CAWGNEKLFF
>-|TRBV7-6|TRBJ1-1|-
TGTGCCAGCAGCTTTAACAGGAACACTGAAGCTTTCTTT
CASSFNRNTEAFF
>TRBD2|TRBV11-2|TRBJ2-5|-
TGTGCCAGCACAACTAGACTAGCGGGAGTGGAGACCCAGTACTTC
CASTTRLAGVETQYF
>-|TRBV11-2|TRBJ2-7|-
TGTGCCAGCAGCTTAGCAGCGCTCGAGCAGTACTTC
CASSLAALEQYF
>TRBD1|TRBV5-1|TRBJ2-2|-
TGCGCCAGCAGCTTGTCAGGGGGTGAGACCGGGGAGCTGTTTTTT
CASSLSGGETGELFF
>-|TRBV27|TRBJ2-5|-
TGTGCCAGCACAACACCGGGCAAGAGGAAGACCCAGTACTTC
CASTTPGKRKTQYF
>-|TRBV11-2|TRBJ1-2|-
TGTGCCAGCAGCTTACGCGGTCAGGTAGCGGGCTATGGCTACACCTTC
CASSLRGQVAGYGYTF
>-|TRBV19|TRBJ1-4|-
TGTGCCAGTAGTATATTCGGGGGTCCAACTAATGAAAAACTGTTTTTT
CASSIFGGPTNEKLFF
>-|TRBV5-8|TRBJ1-1|once
TGTGCCAGCGGGCGATGGACGATGAACACTGAAGCTTTCTTT
CASGRWTMNTEAFF
>-|TRBV2|TRBJ2-1|-
TGTGCCAGCAGCTATACTGGGTACAATGAGCAGTTCTTC
CASSYTGYNEQFF
>TRBD2|TRBV5-1|TRBJ2-5|-
TGCGCCAGCAGCTGGAGAGAGCGGGGGGTGGAGACCCAGTACTTC
CASSWRERGVETQYF
>-|TRBV27|TRBJ1-6|-
TGTGCCAGCAGTGCCACAGGGAGCTCCTATAATTCACCCCTCCACTTT
CASSATGSSYNSPLHF
>TRBD1|TRBV4-3|TRBJ2-7|-
TGCGCCAGCAGCTATACAGGGGGTAGCTCCTACGAGCAGTACTTC
CASSYTGGSSYEQYF
>TRBD2|TRBV9|TRBJ2-1|-
TGTGCCAGCAGCCGAACCCCGACTAGCGGGAGTAGGGATGAGCAGTTCTTC
CASSRTPTSGSRDEQFF
>-|TRBV7-2|TRBJ2-7|-
TGTGCCAGCAGCTTAGATTTTATGGAGCAGTACTTC
CASSLDFMEQYF
>-|TRBV10-1|TRBJ1-1|-
TGCGCCAGCAGTGTCGCAGGTTTCGCTGAAGCTTTCTTT
CASSVAGFAEAFF
>TRBD2|TRBV6-4|TRBJ2-2|-
TGTGCCAGCAGCAGCAGTAGCGGGGGGGCTCGGACCGGGGAGCTGTTTTTT
CASSSSSGGARTGELFF
>TRBD1|TRBV11-2|TRBJ2-7|-
TGTGCCAGCAGCTTAGCAGGGGGCAACTACGAGCAGTACTTC
CASSLAGGNYEQYF
>-|TRBV6-1|TRBJ2-5|-
TGTGCCAGCAGTACCCGGGGCAGGGGGGAAGAGACCCAGTACTTC
CASSTRGRGEETQYF
>-|TRBV6-1|TRBJ1-1|-
TGTGCCAGCGGGTTCGGAGGTGAAGCTTTCTTT
CASGFGGEAFF
>TRBD1|TRBV15|TRBJ1-4|-
TGTGCCACCAGTCGACCTTCAGGGGGCTATGAAAAACTGTTTTTT
CATSRPSGGYEKLFF
>TRBD1|TRBV11-2|TRBJ2-7|-
TGTGCCAGCACCTTACAGTCAGGGGGCAACGAGCAGTACTTC
CASTLQSGGNEQYF
>-|TRBV9|TRBJ2-3|-
TGTGCCAGCAGCGTAGATGGGGGAACAGATACGCAGTATTTT
CASSVDGGTDTQYF
>-|TRBV2|TRBJ1-2|once
TGTGCCAGCTACTACAATGGGGGGACACGGGTGCTTGGCTACACCTTC
CASYYNGGTRVLGYTF
>TRBD1|TRBV5-1|TRBJ1-6|-
TGCGCCAGCAGCGAGGGACAGGTCAGCTCCTATAATTCACCCCTCCACTTT
CASSEGQVSSYNSPLHF
>-|TRBV5-5|TRBJ2-2|-
TGTGCCAGCAGCTTGTTGCAGGGGAGAACCGGGGAGCTGTTTTTT
CASSLLQGRTGELFF
>-|TRBV6-5|TRBJ2-1|-
TGTGCCAGCAGTAGGAGTCCCTACAATGAGCAGTTCTTC
CASSRSPYNEQFF
>TRBD1|TRBV7-9|TRBJ2-3|-
TGTGCCAGCAGCTACGTGGACAGGGTGGGGACAGATACGCAGTATTTT
CASSYVDRVGTDTQYF
>-|TRBV5-4|TRBJ2-5|-
TGTGCCAGCAGCTTCGGTACCCCGGGGGAGACCCAGTACTTC
CASSFGTPGETQYF
>TRBD1|TRBV4-1|TRBJ2-7|-
TGCGCCAGCAGCCTTCGACAGGGGGCCGCCTACGAGCAGTACTTC
CASSLRQGAAYEQYF
>-|TRBV15|TRBJ1-2|-
TGTGCCACCAGCAGAGCTAGATTGTCCCCAGGCTACACCTTC
CATSRARLSPGYTF
>-|TRBV7-2|TRBJ1-2|-
TGTGCCAGCAGCCTATTTTCAGGGGCTAACTATGGCTACACCTTC
CASSLFSGANYGYTF
>TRBD2|TRBV10-1|TRBJ2-2|-
TGCGCCAGTGCCTCGACTAGCGGGGCCAGGGCGGCCGGGGAGCTGTTTTTT
CASASTSGARAAGELFF
>-|TRBV14|TRBJ1-3|-
TGTGCCAGCAGCCAGAACCTTGGAAACACCATATATTTT
CASSQNLGNTIYF
>-|TRBV7-9|TRBJ1-4|-
TGTGCCAGCAACCTGGACGTAGCCGATGAAAAACTGTTTTTT
CASNLDVADEKLFF
>TRBD1|TRBV4-1|TRBJ2-7|-
TGCGCCAGCAGGTCCGGGACAGGGCTCTCCTACGAGCAGTACTTC
CASRSGTGLSYEQYF
>-|TRBV6-5|TRBJ2-3|-
TGTGCCAGCAGTTACGCAGGACTAAGCACAGATACGCAGTATTTT
CASSYAGLSTDTQYF
>TRBD1|TRBV10-3|TRBJ1-5|-
TGTGCCATCAGCCTATCCCCGGACAGGCTCGACCATCAGCCCCAGCATTTT
CAISLSPDRLDHQPQHF
>-|TRBV6-5|TRBJ1-6|-
TGTGCCAGCGGGCAGATACAAATTAATTCACCCCTCCACTTT
CASGQIQINSPLHF
>-|TRBV29-1|TRBJ1-2|-
TGCAGCGTTGATACCCTGGGCAAAGCTAACTATGGCTACACCTTC
CSVDTLGKANYGYTF
>TRBD2|TRBV7-2|TRBJ2-3|-
TGTGCCAGCAGCTTAGGGACTAGCGGGGAGGGGCAGTATTTT
CASSLGTSGEGQYF
>TRBD1|TRBV7-3|TRBJ1-6|-
TGTGCCAGCAGGCGTCCGGGACAGGCGAATTCACCCCTCCACTTT
CASRRPGQANSPLHF
>TRBD2|TRBV9|TRBJ2-7|-
TGTGCCAGCAGCGTAATGGGACTAGCGGGAGGGAGCTACGAGCAGTACTTC
CASSVMGLAGGSYEQYF
>-|TRBV6-5|TRBJ2-6|-
TGTGCCAGCAGGGGTGCTGGGGCCAACGTCCTGACTTTC
CASRGAGANVLTF
>-|TRBV4-2|TRBJ1-6|-
TGTGCCAGCAGCCAAGCGGCAGGGGCCGATAATTCACCCCTCCACTTT
CASSQAAGADNSPLHF
>-|TRBV5-1|TRBJ1-2|-
TGCGCCAGCAGCTTTGACACCCAAAAAAATAACTATGGCTACACCTTC
CASSFDTQKNNYGYTF